One and the same sample provided the 20 T cell receptor beta chains below, sequenced in a study of blood T cell repertoires in COVID-19. This table comes from immunoSEQ multiplex PCR, and its TCRdb copy is limited to in-frame clones, with some not included. Among 150,000 to 200,000 clones listed, 70% to 90% were seen once. Sequencing was carried out using peripheral blood. The receptors stem from a man in his late teens or twenties who had recovered from COVID-19.

This chain connects TRBV5-4 to TRBJ1-2, with D maybe TRBD1 (5 bases). This CDR3 contains 14 residues. Per germline, CDR1 SGHNT and CDR2 YYREEE (reference sequence). Trimming took off 7 bases at V and 4 bases at J, with 17 bases between the two ends. In DNA, the CDR3 is TGTGCCAGCCACGCGGGGGTACAGAGCTATGGCTACACCTTC. This codes for CASHAGVQSYGYTF.

The chain links TRBV7-2 to TRBJ2-1, with a possible D match to TRBD1 (5 bases). Germline-derived CDR1 and CDR2 are SGHTA and FQGNSA. The CDR3 spans 15 residues. The V end was cut by 1 base, the J end by 1 base, with 8 bases between. The CDR3 region is CASSLGGQSYNEQFF. In DNA form, the CDR3 reads TGTGCCAGCAGCTTAGGGGGCCAGTCCTACAATGAGCAGTTCTTC.

The chain combines TRBV5-5 with TRBJ1-2, with 10 bases lining up with TRBD1. The CDR3 runs to 14 residues. Germline CDR1 and CDR2: SGHKS and YYEKEE (reference sequence). The J segment lost 3 bases and the V segment lost 5 bases, leaving 4 bases of the junction unmatched. The CDR3 loop reads CASRGTGADYGYTF. Written as DNA, the CDR3 is TGTGCCAGCAGGGGGACAGGGGCCGACTATGGCTACACCTTC.

For this clone: This sample also contains other DNA sequences that code for the same CDR3. The V call is TRBV19, the J call TRBJ2-1, with TRBD2 identical over 9 bases. Germline loops: CDR1 LNHDA, CDR2 SQIVND (reference sequence). J lost 4 bases, V lost 1 base, and 2 bases had no gene match. The CDR3 extends over 15 amino acids. The CDR3 DNA is TGTGCCAGTAGTATAGGCCTAGCGGGGTACAATGAGCAGTTCTTC. Amino acid sequence: CASSIGLAGYNEQFF.

This CDR3 is CATSRDGLAQETQYF. CDR3 nucleotides: TGTGCCACCAGCAGAGATGGGCTAGCCCAAGAGACCCAGTACTTC. The chain recombines TRBV15 with TRBJ2-5; D might be TRBD2 (5 bases). The CDR3 spans 15 residues. Per germline, CDR1 LNHNV and CDR2 YYDKDF (reference sequence). The V end lost 0 bases, the J end lost 1 base, and 9 bases lay between the germline ends.

The chain has TRBV4-3 and TRBJ2-1; possibly TRBD2 for D (6 bases). The CDR3 loop spans 15 amino acids. CDR1 and CDR2 (germline): LGHNA, YSLEER. The germline V and J ends were trimmed by 1 base and 7 bases, with 14 bases remaining between them. CDR3 sequence reads: CASSQVGGTRNEQFF. Here the CDR3 DNA reads TGCGCCAGCAGCCAAGTGGGGGGAACCAGAAATGAGCAGTTCTTC.

CDR3 in amino acids: CASRGLDTYEQYF. CDR3 bases: TGTGCCAGCAGGGGACTAGATACCTACGAGCAGTACTTC. The rearrangement joins TRBV4-2 to TRBJ2-7, with 8 bases lining up with TRBD2. The trim removed 6 bases at V and 2 bases at J, leaving 3 bases unmatched. Looked up from germline, CDR1 is LGHNA and CDR2 is YNFKEQ. This CDR3 is built from 13 residues.

This chain uses TRBV13 with TRBJ2-1; 8 nucleotides align to TRBD2. From germline, CDR1 is PRHDT and CDR2 FYEKMQ (reference sequence). J was trimmed by 7 bases and V by 5 bases; bases with no gene match: 4. The CDR3 is 13 residues long. DNA of the CDR3: TGTGCCAGCAGCGCCGGGGGGGAAAATGAGCAGTTCTTC. This gives the protein CASSAGGENEQFF.

In the case of this clone: This sample includes further DNA sequences coding for the same CDR3. J is TRBJ1-2 and V is TRBV29-1, with 7 bases lining up with TRBD1. This CDR3 has 12 amino acids. From germline, CDR1 is SQVTM and CDR2 ANQGSEA. V trimming: 4 bases; J trimming: 2 bases; junction bases outside the gene matches: 1. The CDR3 DNA sequence: TGCAGCGTTGCGACAGGGAACTATGGCTACACCTTC. It encodes CSVATGNYGYTF.

The chain has TRBV15 and TRBJ2-3; TRBD2 aligns across 11 bases. The CDR3 spans 20 residues. Losses at the gene ends were 0 bases for V and 3 bases for J; bases not matched to a gene: 14. In germline, CDR1 is LNHNV, CDR2 YYDKDF (reference sequence). CDR3 sequence (DNA): TGTGCCACCAGCAGAGATCGAGGGACTAGCGGCACACTGGCAACAGATACGCAGTATTTT. This translates into CATSRDRGTSGTLATDTQYF. The full variable domain, with the rest looked up from reference TRBV15 and TRBJ2-3, is DAMVIQNPRYQVTQFGKPVTLSCSQTLNHNVMYWYQQKSSQAPKLLFHYYDKDFNNEADTPDNFQSRRPNTSFCFLDIRSPGLGDTAMYLCATSRDRGTSGTLATDTQYFGPGTRLTVL.

The chain combines TRBV10-3 with TRBJ2-1; TRBD1 agrees at 10 bases. The germline V gene has CDR1 ENHRY and CDR2 SYGVKD. Trimming at V came to 0 bases and at J to 4 bases, leaving 0 bases not matched to a gene. This CDR3 has 15 amino acids. CDR3 bases: TGTGCCATCAGTGAGTCGGGACAGGGGTACAATGAGCAGTTCTTC. Its protein is CAISESGQGYNEQFF.

The chain joins TRBV9 to TRBJ1-2; 9 bases map to TRBD1. The germline V gene has CDR1 SGDLS and CDR2 YYNGEE. With V trimmed by 4 bases and J by 4 bases, 20 bases remained unmatched. The CDR3 length is 19 residues. CDR3 loop: CASSSSGVPGQGTSYGYTF. Here the CDR3 DNA reads TGTGCCAGCAGCTCCTCTGGCGTCCCGGGACAGGGAACCTCCTATGGCTACACCTTC.

This chain joins TRBV6-4 and TRBJ2-2, with D tentatively TRBD2 (6 bases). Between the trimmed V and J ends, which lost 6 bases and 4 bases, there was a span of 15 bases. Germline CDR1 is MRHNA and CDR2 is SNTAGT. The CDR3 length is 15 residues. DNA for the CDR3: TGTGCCAGCAGAATCGGGACTCTTATCACCGGGGAGCTGTTTTTT. Residues: CASRIGTLITGELFF.

J is TRBJ1-1 and V is TRBV18; 9 nucleotides match TRBD1. Germline V gene data show CDR1 as KGHSH and CDR2 as LQKENI. Germline trimming cut 5 bases from V and 3 bases from J; bases unmatched to any gene: 7. CDR3 length: 15 residues. The CDR3 sequence: CASSSGTGLYTEAFF. The CDR3 nucleotides are TGTGCCAGCTCATCCGGGACAGGGTTGTACACTGAAGCTTTCTTT. Complete variable domain (other parts from reference TRBV18 and TRBJ1-1): NAGVMQNPRHLVRRRGQEARLRCSPMKGHSHVYWYRQLPEEGLKFMVYLQKENIIDESGMPKERFSAEFPKEGPSILRIQQVVRGDSAAYFCASSSGTGLYTEAFFGQGTRLTVV.

This clone was counted a few times. The genes are TRBV2 and TRBJ2-2; 11 bases agree with TRBD2. V lost 9 bases, J lost 3 bases, and 9 bases stayed unmatched. There are 16 residues in the CDR3. The germline V gene encodes CDR1 SNHLY and CDR2 FYNNEI. Here the CDR3 DNA reads TGTGCCAGTAGACTAGCGGGACTCCTATACACCGGGGAGCTGTTTTTT. Translated: CASRLAGLLYTGELFF.

V is TRBV3-1 (or the pseudogene TRBV3-2) and J is TRBJ1-3; D is ambiguous. The CDR3 contains 14 residues. Trimming removed 1 base from V and 4 bases from J, with 8 bases in between. Per the germline V gene, CDR1 is LGHDT and CDR2 is YNNKEL (reference sequence). The CDR3 spells CASSQGGEGNTIYF. CDR3 nucleotides: TGTGCCAGCAGCCAAGGCGGGGAAGGAAACACCATATATTTT.

The rearrangement uses TRBV7-9 and TRBJ1-6, with 8 bases aligning to TRBD1. The CDR3 runs to 14 residues. Germline V gives CDR1 SEHNR, CDR2 FQNEAQ (reference sequence). Germline trimming cut 4 bases from V and 10 bases from J; bases unmatched to any gene: 6. CDR3: CASSSDRETSPLHF. The DNA for the CDR3 is TGTGCCAGCAGCTCGGACAGGGAAACGTCACCCCTCCACTTT. Full variable domain (remainder filled in from reference TRBV7-9 and TRBJ1-6): DTGVSQNPRHKITKRGQNVTFRCDPISEHNRLYWYRQTLGQGPEFLTYFQNEAQLEKSRLLSDRFSAERPKGSFSTLEIQRTEQGDSAMYLCASSSDRETSPLHFGNGTRLTVT.

The V call is TRBV28, the J call TRBJ2-7; a possible D gene is TRBD2 (6 bases). The CDR3 loop spans 16 amino acids. Germline loops: CDR1 MDHEN, CDR2 SYDVKM. The V gene lost 8 bases and the J gene lost 0 bases, with 20 bases spanning the gap. The DNA of the CDR3 is TGTGCCAGCCTAGGTTCGGCGGGGAGGCTCTCCTACGAGCAGTACTTC. Translation: CASLGSAGRLSYEQYF.

This chain connects TRBV5-5 to TRBJ1-3, with 7 bases matching TRBD1. Germline V gives CDR1 SGHKS, CDR2 YYEKEE (reference sequence). The CDR3 length is 15 residues. V lost 0 bases and J lost 2; bases outside the gene matches: 2. The CDR3 region has the DNA TGTGCCAGCAGCTTGGAGGGGGCAGCTGGAAACACCATATATTTT. Amino acids: CASSLEGAAGNTIYF.

The gene calls are TRBV7-8 and TRBJ2-2; the match to TRBD1 covers 7 bases. Unmatched junction bases numbered 5, after V lost 5 bases and J lost 5 bases. The CDR3 length is 14 residues. CDR1 and CDR2 from the germline V gene are SGHVS and FQNEAQ. DNA for the CDR3: TGTGCCAGCAGCCGACAGGGCGGTACCGGGGAGCTGTTTTTT. Protein sequence: CASSRQGGTGELFF.